The 10 T cell receptor beta chains below all came from one sample that was sequenced in a study of control samples from healthy donors and cancer patients. Some clones are missing from TCRdb's copy, which holds only in-frame ones; the method was immunoSEQ multiplex PCR. The sample comprises about 120,000 clones, roughly 91% of which are singletons, and about 1.5% rests with the top ten. Sequences were obtained from PBMCs. The receptors derive from a man between 50 and 59 years old with head and neck cancer.

The chain couples TRBV7-2 to TRBJ2-5; D possibly corresponds to TRBD2 (5 bases). The V gene's germline CDR1 is SGHTA and CDR2 FQGNSA. The CDR3 is 15 amino acids. V gave up 1 base and J gave up 2 bases, with 11 bases separating them. Here the CDR3 reads CASSLVSGLQETQYF. DNA for the CDR3: TGTGCCAGCAGCTTAGTGAGCGGACTGCAAGAGACCCAGTACTTC.

This sequence joins TRBV9 and TRBJ2-2; 15 bases fit TRBD2. CDR3 length: 18 residues. Germline lookup yields CDR1 SGDLS and CDR2 YYNGEE. Trimming removed 3 bases from V and 1 base from J; junction bases left unmatched: 4. The CDR3 spells CASSGTSGGAGNTGELFF. DNA for the CDR3: TGTGCCAGCAGCGGGACTAGCGGGGGGGCCGGGAACACCGGGGAGCTGTTTTTT.

The chain carries TRBV18 and TRBJ1-2, with 7 bases identical to TRBD1. Trimming at V came to 3 bases and at J to 8 bases, leaving 9 bases not matched to a gene. This CDR3 comprises 14 residues. Germline V gives CDR1 KGHSH, CDR2 LQKENI. CDR3 protein: CASSPVETGFGYTF. The CDR3 nucleotides are TGTGCCAGCTCACCCGTCGAGACAGGGTTCGGCTACACCTTC.

The chain employs TRBV5-1 and TRBJ1-1; D uncertain. This CDR3 region has 13 residues. Germline values: CDR1 SGHRS, CDR2 YFSETQ. Trimming took off 3 bases at V and 3 bases at J, with 9 bases between the two ends. The CDR3 loop reads CASSSLRDTEAFF. DNA of the CDR3: TGCGCCAGCAGCTCCTTACGGGACACTGAAGCTTTCTTT.

This clone was picked up one time. This chain uses TRBV6-2 or TRBV6-3 with TRBJ2-7, with D possibly matching TRBD1 (5 bases). This CDR3 has 12 amino acids. The V end lost 6 bases, the J end lost 7 bases, and 13 bases lay between the germline ends. Germline V gene data show CDR1 as MNHEY and CDR2 as SVGEGT. CDR3 sequence: CASSMVRDEQYF. CDR3 bases: TGTGCCAGCAGCATGGTCAGGGATGAGCAGTACTTC.

The V call is TRBV7-9, the J call TRBJ1-4; tentatively, D is TRBD1 (6 bases). V was cut by 4 bases and J by 4 bases, with 19 bases left in between. The CDR3 runs to 17 residues. CDR1 and CDR2 (germline): SEHNR, FQNEAQ (reference sequence). This chain's CDR3 is CASSSSYRVKDNEKLFF. Here the CDR3 DNA reads TGTGCCAGCAGCTCCTCTTACAGGGTGAAAGATAATGAAAAACTGTTTTTT.

This chain joins TRBV21-1 and TRBJ2-7. TRBV21-1 is classified as a pseudogene. This CDR3 region has 17 residues. The CDR3 protein is CASSKLRGARWGDEQYF. CDR3 nucleotide sequence: TGTGCCAGCAGCAAATTAAGGGGGGCGAGGTGGGGAGACGAGCAGTACTTC.

The chain employs TRBV5-1 and TRBJ2-3; TRBD1 is a possible D gene (5 bases). The CDR3 runs to 15 residues. Germline V gene sequence: CDR1 SGHRS, CDR2 YFSETQ. V was shortened by 5 bases and J by 0 bases, with 13 bases between the two germline ends. The CDR3 sequence is CASSPQTASTDTQYF. The CDR3, as DNA: TGCGCCAGCAGTCCTCAGACAGCTAGCACAGATACGCAGTATTTT.

CDR3 nucleotide sequence: TGTGCCAGCTCGGCGGGGAGGTGGACTGAAGCTTTCTTT. Residues: CASSAGRWTEAFF. This chain connects TRBV18 to TRBJ1-1; D is unclear. V lost 6 bases and J lost 5, with 13 bases in between. Germline V gives CDR1 KGHSH, CDR2 LQKENI. The CDR3 totals 13 residues.

V and J are TRBV27 and TRBJ2-2; TRBD2 matches at 9 bases. The CDR3 contains 16 residues. With 5 bases clipped from V and 2 bases from J, the junction kept 6 bases outside the gene matches. Germline CDR1 reads MNHEY; CDR2 reads SMNVEV (reference sequence). CDR3 coding DNA: TGTGCCAGCAGTCCCGGGACTAGCCTAAACACCGGGGAGCTGTTTTTT. It specifies CASSPGTSLNTGELFF.